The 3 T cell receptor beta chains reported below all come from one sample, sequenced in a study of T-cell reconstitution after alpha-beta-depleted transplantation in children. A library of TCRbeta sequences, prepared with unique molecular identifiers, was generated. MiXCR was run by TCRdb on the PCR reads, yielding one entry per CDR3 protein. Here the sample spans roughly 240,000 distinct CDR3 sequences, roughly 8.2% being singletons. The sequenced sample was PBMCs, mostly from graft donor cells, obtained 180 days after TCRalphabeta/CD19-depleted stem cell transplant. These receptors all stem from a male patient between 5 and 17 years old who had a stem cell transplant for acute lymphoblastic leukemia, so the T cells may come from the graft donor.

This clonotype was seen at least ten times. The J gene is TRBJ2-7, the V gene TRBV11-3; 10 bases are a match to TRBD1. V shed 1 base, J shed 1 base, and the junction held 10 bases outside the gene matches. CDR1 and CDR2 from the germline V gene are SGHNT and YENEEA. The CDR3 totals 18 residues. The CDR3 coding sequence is TGTGCCAGCAGCTTAGTAACAAGTCGACAGGGGGCGTCCTACGAGCAGTACTTC. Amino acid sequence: CASSLVTSRQGASYEQYF.

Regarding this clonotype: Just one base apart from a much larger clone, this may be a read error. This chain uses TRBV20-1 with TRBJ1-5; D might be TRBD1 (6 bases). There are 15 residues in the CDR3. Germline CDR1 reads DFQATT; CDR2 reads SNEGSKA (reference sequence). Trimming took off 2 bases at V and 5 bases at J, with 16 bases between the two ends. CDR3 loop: CSARLAGAIYQPQHF. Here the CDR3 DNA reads TGCAGTGCTAGACTAGCAGGGGCAATTTATCAGCCCCAGCATTTT.

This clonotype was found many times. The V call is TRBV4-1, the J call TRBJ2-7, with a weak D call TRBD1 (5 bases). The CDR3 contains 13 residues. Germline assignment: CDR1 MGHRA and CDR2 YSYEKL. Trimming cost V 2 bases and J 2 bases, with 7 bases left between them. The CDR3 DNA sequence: TGCGCCAGCAGCCAACCAGGGACCTACGAGCAGTACTTC. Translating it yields CASSQPGTYEQYF.